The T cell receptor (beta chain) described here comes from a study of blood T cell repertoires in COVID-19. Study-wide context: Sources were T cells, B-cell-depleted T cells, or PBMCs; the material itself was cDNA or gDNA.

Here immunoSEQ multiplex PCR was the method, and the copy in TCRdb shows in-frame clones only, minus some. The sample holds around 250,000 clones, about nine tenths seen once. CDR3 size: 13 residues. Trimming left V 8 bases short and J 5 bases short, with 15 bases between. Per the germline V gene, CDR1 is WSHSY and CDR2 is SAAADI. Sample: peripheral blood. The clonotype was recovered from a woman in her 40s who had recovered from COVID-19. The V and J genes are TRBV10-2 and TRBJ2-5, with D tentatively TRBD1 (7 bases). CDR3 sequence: CASGQARGETQYF. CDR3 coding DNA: TGCGCCAGCGGACAGGCCCGGGGGGAGACCCAGTACTTC.